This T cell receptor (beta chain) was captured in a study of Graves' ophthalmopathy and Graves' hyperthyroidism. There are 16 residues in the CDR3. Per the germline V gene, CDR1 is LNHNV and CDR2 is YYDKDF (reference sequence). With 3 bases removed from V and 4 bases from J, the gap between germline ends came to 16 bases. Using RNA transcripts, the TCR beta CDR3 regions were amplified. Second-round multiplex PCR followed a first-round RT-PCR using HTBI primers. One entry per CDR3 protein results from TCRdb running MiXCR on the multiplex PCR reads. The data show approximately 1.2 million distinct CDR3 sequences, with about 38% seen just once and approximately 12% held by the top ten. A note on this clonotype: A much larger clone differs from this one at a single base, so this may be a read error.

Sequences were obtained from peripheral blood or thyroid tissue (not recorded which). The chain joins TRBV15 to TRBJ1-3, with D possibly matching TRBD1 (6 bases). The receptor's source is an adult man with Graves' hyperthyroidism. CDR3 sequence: CATSSGTQGPGNTIYF. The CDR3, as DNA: TGTGCCACCAGCAGCGGCACCCAGGGGCCGGGAAACACCATATATTTT.